The 7 T cell receptor beta chains below come from one sample, sequenced in a study of cytomegalovirus exposure and HLA in healthy donors. The method was immunoSEQ multiplex PCR; TCRdb's version includes in-frame clones alone and lacks a portion of them. The sample yields around 70,000 clones, roughly 92% seen once. The sequenced sample was PBMCs. The origin of the receptors is a woman aged 18-29 years in good health and CMV-seronegative.

To note about this clone: The sample has other DNA sequences that encode this CDR3 too. The CDR3 bases are TGTGCCAGTAGTATTCAGGGTAGCAATCAGCCCCAGCATTTT. Its translation is CASSIQGSNQPQHF. V usage is TRBV19 and J usage is TRBJ1-5; possible D gene TRBD1, 5 bases. CDR3 length equals 14 residues. V was shortened by 3 bases and J by 0 bases, with 6 bases between the two germline ends. The V gene's germline CDR1 is LNHDA and CDR2 SQIVND (reference sequence).

This chain joins TRBV15 and TRBJ2-2; 9 bases are shared with TRBD1. This CDR3 spans 16 amino acids. Germline loops: CDR1 LNHNV, CDR2 YYDKDF (reference sequence). Germline trimming cut 1 base from V and 0 bases from J; bases unmatched to any gene: 0. The CDR3: CATSRGTGANTGELFF. The DNA of the CDR3 is TGTGCCACCAGCAGAGGGACAGGGGCGAACACCGGGGAGCTGTTTTTT.

V is TRBV10-2 and J is TRBJ2-5; the D gene is possibly TRBD1 (6 bases). This CDR3 has 13 residues. The ends were cut back, 6 bases at V and 4 bases at J, with 12 bases in the middle. Germline V gene sequence: CDR1 WSHSY, CDR2 SAAADI. The CDR3 region has the DNA TGCGCCAGCAGCCCCGACAGGAGAGAGACCCAGTACTTC. This sequence encodes CASSPDRRETQYF.

V usage is TRBV29-1 and J usage is TRBJ2-1, with 10 bases matching TRBD1. V lost 0 bases, J lost 6 bases, and 2 bases stayed unmatched. Looked up from germline, CDR1 is SQVTM and CDR2 is ANQGSEA. This CDR3 comprises 14 residues. The CDR3 DNA sequence: TGCAGCGTTGAAGATTGGACAGGGGGCAATGAGCAGTTCTTC. It yields the protein CSVEDWTGGNEQFF.

This clone was seen a single time. The J gene is TRBJ1-4, the V gene TRBV9; a possible D gene is TRBD1 (5 bases). Germline V gives CDR1 SGDLS, CDR2 YYNGEE. Deletions cut 4 bases from V and 8 bases from J, with 15 bases between. The CDR3 runs 14 residues. DNA for the CDR3: TGTGCCAGCAGCTCTGGACATAGGGCCGAAAAACTGTTTTTT. It encodes CASSSGHRAEKLFF. Supplemented by reference TRBV9 and TRBJ1-4, the full variable domain reads DSGVTQTPKHLITATGQRVTLRCSPRSGDLSVYWYQQSLDQGLQFLIQYYNGEERAKGNILERFSAQQFPDLHSELNLSSLELGDSALYFCASSSGHRAEKLFFGSGTQLSVL.

The chain is built from TRBV5-5 and TRBJ1-5; TRBD1 might be the D (5 bases). The germline V gene has CDR1 SGHKS and CDR2 YYEKEE (reference sequence). V was clipped by 3 bases and J by 7 bases, with 14 bases between them. The CDR3 extends over 14 amino acids. The CDR3 region has the DNA TGTGCCAGCAGCTCCACATACAGGACCCAGCCCCAGCATTTT. The encoded protein is CASSSTYRTQPQHF.

This chain uses TRBV4-2 with TRBJ1-3, with no clear D. The CDR3 runs 15 residues. Trimming removed 0 bases from V and 4 bases from J, with 10 bases in between. CDR1 is LGHNA and CDR2 is YNFKEQ in the germline V gene. CDR3 nucleotides: TGTGCCAGCAGCCAAGAGGGCCAGCTAGGAAACACCATATATTTT. Translation gives CASSQEGQLGNTIYF.